What follows is one TCR beta chain and its context. Its target is unknown. Germline loops: CDR1 MNHEY, CDR2 SVGAGI. This CDR3 spans 14 amino acids. The V and J ends lost 0 bases and 7 bases respectively, with 9 bases between them. The sample originates from a study of follicular helper T cells after annual influenza vaccination. As for the study in general: Blood was drawn on days 0, 7 and 28 after vaccination. General study findings and limits: Day 7 ICOS+CD38+ clones later appeared mostly in ICOS-CD38- cTfh.

TCRB sequencing was done at Survey resolution level. Libraries were prepared by immunoSEQ multiplex PCR; TCRdb keeps only in-frame clonotypes and omits some of them. This sample has 9,300 or so clones, with approximately 80% found just once. Time point in this sample: 2014-2015 season, 7 days after vaccination. Before and after seasonal inactivated influenza vaccination, adults gave blood for sorting CD4 subsets for sequencing. The chain joins TRBV6-5 to TRBJ2-2; no reliable D call. Sequencing was performed on CXCR5+ CD38- circulating T follicular helper cells from blood, taken 7 days after influenza vaccination. Subset: circulating Tfh, non-naive CD4+CXCR5+PD-1+ (ICOS+CD38+ or ICOS-CD38-). The source is an adult who received the influenza vaccine. Written as DNA, the CDR3 is TGTGCCAGCAGTTACTCAGGGTTTCTCGGGGAGCTGTTTTTT. Its protein product is CASSYSGFLGELFF.